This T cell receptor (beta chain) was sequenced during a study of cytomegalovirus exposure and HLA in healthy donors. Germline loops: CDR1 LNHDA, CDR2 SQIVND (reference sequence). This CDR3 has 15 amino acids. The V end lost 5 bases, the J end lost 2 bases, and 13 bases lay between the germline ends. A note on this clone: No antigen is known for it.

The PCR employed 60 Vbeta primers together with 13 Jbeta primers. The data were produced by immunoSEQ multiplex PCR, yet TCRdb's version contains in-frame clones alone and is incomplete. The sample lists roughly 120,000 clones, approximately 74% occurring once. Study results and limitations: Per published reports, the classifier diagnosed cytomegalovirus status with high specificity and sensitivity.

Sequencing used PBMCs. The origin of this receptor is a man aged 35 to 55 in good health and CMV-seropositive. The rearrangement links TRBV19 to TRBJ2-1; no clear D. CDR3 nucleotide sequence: TGTGCCAGTAGTTTAGCTGAGGCAGCCTACAATGAGCAGTTCTTC. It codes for CASSLAEAAYNEQFF.